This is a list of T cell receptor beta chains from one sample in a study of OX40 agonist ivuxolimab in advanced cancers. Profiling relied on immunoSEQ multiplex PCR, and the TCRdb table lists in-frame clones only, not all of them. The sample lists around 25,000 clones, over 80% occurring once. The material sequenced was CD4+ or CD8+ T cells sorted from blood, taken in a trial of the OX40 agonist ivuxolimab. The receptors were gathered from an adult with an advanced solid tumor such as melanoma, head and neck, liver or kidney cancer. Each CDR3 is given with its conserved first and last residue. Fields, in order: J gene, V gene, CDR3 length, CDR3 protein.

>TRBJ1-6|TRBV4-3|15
CASSQDSDRGTPLHF
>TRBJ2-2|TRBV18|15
CASSHRQSNTGELFF
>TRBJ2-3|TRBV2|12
CASSFRGDTQYF
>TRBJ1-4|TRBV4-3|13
CASSRIVGEKLFF
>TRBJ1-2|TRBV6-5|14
CASSPGQGTFGYTF
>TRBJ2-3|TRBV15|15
CATSRGTGEVDTQYF
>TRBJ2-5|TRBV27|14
CASSPGTGGKTQYF
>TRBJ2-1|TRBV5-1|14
CASSLGGQNNEQFF
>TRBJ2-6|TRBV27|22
CASSLRGRVHTNTLSGANVLTF
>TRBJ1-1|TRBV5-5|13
CASSLDRDTEAFF
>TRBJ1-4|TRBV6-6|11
CASSLGEKLFF
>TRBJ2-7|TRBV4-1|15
CASSHLGAGYGEQYF
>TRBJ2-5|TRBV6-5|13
CASSEGLQETQYF
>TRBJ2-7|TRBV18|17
CASSSSSGGAKSYEQYF
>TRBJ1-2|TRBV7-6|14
CASSLGEGVQGYTF
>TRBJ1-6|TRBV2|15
CASRGERGGNSPLHF
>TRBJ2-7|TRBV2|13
CASSEVGAYEQYF
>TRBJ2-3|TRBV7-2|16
CASSSPETGGTDTQYF
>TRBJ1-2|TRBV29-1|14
CSTKRDGPNYGYTF
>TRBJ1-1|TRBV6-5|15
CASRLRGARVTEAFF
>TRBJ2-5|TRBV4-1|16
CASSQESWQLQETQYF
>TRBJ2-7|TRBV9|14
CASSVEGSQDEQYF
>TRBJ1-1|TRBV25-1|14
CASSEGHSFTEAFF
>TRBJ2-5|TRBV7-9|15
CASSLRGGSKETQYF
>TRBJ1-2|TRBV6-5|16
CASSYSIGEGAYGYTF
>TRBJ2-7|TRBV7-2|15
CASSPGAGLQYEQYF
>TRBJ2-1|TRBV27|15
CASSSLLEAYNEQFF
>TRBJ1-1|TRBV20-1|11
CSAPRGGRAFF
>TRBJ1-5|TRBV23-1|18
CASSQSQSGDYSNQPQHF
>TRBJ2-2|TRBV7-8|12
CASSAVSGELFF
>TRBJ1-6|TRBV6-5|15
CASRTGQGFSSPLHF
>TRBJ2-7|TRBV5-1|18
CASSLAVGNLPTSSREYF
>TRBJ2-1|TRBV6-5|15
CASSKGTGSTNEQFF
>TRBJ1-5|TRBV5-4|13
CASSLWGDQPQHF
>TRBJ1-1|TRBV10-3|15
CAISESGDRDTEAFF
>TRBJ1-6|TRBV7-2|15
CASSEDWGGGSPLHF
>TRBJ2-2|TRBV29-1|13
CSLPGPNPGELFF
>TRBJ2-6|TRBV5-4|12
CASSLRANVLTF
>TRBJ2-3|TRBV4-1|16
CASSQDTSGGTDTQYF
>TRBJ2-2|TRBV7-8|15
CASSQAAGNTGELFF
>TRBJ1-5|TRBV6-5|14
CASSPGTENQPQHF
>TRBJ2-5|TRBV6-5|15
CASSYTHSGGETQYF
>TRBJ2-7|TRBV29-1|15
CSVEGGGTSRYEQYF
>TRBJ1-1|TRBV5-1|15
CASSLSRGLDTEAFF
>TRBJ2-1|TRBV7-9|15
CASSVGQGSYNEQFF
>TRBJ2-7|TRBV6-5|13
CASRTSRTYEQYF